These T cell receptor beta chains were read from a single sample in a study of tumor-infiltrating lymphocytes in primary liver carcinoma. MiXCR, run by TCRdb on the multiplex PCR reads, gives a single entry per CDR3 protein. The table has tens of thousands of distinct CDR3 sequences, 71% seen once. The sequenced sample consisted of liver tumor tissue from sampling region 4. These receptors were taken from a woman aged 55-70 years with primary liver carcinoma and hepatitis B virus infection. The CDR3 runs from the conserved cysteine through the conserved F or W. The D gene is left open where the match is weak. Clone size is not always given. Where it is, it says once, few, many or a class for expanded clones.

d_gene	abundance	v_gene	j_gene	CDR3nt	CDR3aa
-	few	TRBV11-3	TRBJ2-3	TGTGCCAGTAGTCCCGGAGGGGGAGGCACAGATACGCAGTATTTT	CASSPGGGGTDTQYF
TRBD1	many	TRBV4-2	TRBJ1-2	TGTGCCAGCAGCCAAGAGTATGGACAGGCCTATGGCTACACCTTC	CASSQEYGQAYGYTF
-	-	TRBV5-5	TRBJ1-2	TGTGGCAGCAGCTTGGCTCTAGGGAAGTCCTATGGCTATACCTTC	CGSSLALGKSYGYTF
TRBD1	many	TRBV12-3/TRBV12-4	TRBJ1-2	TGTGCCAGCGGACGGACAGGGGCCCCTCACTATGGCTACACCTTC	CASGRTGAPHYGYTF
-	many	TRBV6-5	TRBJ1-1	TGTGCCAGCAGTTACTCGATCGGAGCCGGAGGCACTGAAGCTTTCTTT	CASSYSIGAGGTEAFF
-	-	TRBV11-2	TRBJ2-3	TGTGCCAGCAGCTTGCTACTGGGGAATACGCAGTATTTT	CASSLLLGNTQYF
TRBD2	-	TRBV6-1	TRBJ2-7	TGTGCCAGCAATAAGGGAACTAGCGGGAGTACCTACGAGCAGTACTTC	CASNKGTSGSTYEQYF
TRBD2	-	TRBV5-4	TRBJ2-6	TGTGCCAGCAGCCTGGGCCTAGCGGGAGGAGCTGGGGCCAACGTCATGATTTTC	CASSLGLAGGAGANVMIF
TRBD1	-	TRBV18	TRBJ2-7	TGTGCCAGCTCACCCCCATCCCCCGGGACAGGGATTGGTACGGAGCAGTACTTC	CASSPPSPGTGIGTEQYF
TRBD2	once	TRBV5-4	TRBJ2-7	TGTGCCAGCAGCTTGACTGGCGGGAGGAGGTACGAGCAGCACTTC	CASSLTGGRRYEQHF